This TCR beta chain is from a study of shared clonotypes between healthy human individuals. The CDR3 length is 14 residues. Germline V gene data show CDR1 as MDHEN and CDR2 as SYDVKM. Unmatched junction bases numbered 12, after V lost 8 bases and J lost 8 bases. Partitioning of CD4+ cells yielded a CD45RA+ naive subset and a CD45RA-negative memory subset. Sequenced by immunoSEQ multiplex PCR; TCRdb stores in-frame clones only, minus some. The repertoire holds roughly 650,000 clones, with less than 98% as singletons. This chain uses TRBV28 with TRBJ1-2, with TRBD1 identical over 9 bases. Sequenced: naive CD4+ T cells sorted from blood. Subset denoted: CD45RA+ positively selected. This clonotype was sampled from a woman between 25 and 40 years old in good health. CDR3 loop: CASGPGQGLRGYTF. The CDR3, as DNA: TGTGCCAGCGGCCCGGGACAGGGATTAAGAGGCTACACCTTC.